Below, 28 T cell receptor beta chains from the same sample are listed, as sequenced in a study of blood T cells in healthy people across ages. It was with a sample-barcoded 5' primer and a J-beta primer mix that a second PCR of about 7 to 12 cycles was run. TCRdb itself ran the 5' RACE reads through MiXCR, one entry per CDR3 protein. The repertoire holds roughly 550,000 distinct CDR3 sequences, more than 20% seen once, with just under 9% in the top ten. This sample was shared with a second study, whose subject was T cells of mothers and their children.

Sequencing was done on a sample of blood. These receptors were obtained from a boy younger than 18 in good health.

In this sample, this clonotype turned up a few times. The chain employs TRBV4-1 and TRBJ2-3; no clear D gene. This CDR3 has 14 amino acids. Germline V CDR1 and CDR2: MGHRA, YSYEKL. V lost 1 base and J 3 bases, leaving 8 bases between the germline ends. The CDR3 spells CASSQASVTDTQYF. CDR3 in DNA: TGCGCCAGCAGCCAAGCATCTGTTACAGATACGCAGTATTTT.

The CDR3 region is CASSLIWGSGRVVYNEQFF. CDR3 in DNA: TGTGCCAGCAGCTTGATTTGGGGTAGCGGGAGAGTAGTTTACAATGAGCAGTTCTTC. The chain links TRBV11-2 to TRBJ2-5, with 9 bases aligning to TRBD2. TRBJ2-1 matches the DNA end more closely, so the J call is doubtful. The CDR3 totals 19 residues. Looked up from germline, CDR1 is SGHAT and CDR2 is FQNNGV.

A note on this clonotype: One base away lies a much larger clone, so this may be a sequencing read error. The chain has TRBV28 and TRBJ1-2, with D unclear. V was clipped by 8 bases and J by 7 bases, with 20 bases between them. The CDR3 covers 14 residues. Germline assignment: CDR1 MDHEN and CDR2 SYDVKM. The CDR3 loop reads CASRSLAVEGGYTF. In DNA, the CDR3 is TGTGCCAGCCGATCTCTTGCAGTGGAGGGTGGCTACACCTTC.

The chain employs TRBV7-2 and TRBJ2-5; D unclear. The end of the DNA fits TRBJ2-7 better, so the J call may be wrong. This CDR3 contains 14 residues. Germline V gene sequence: CDR1 SGHTA, CDR2 FQGNSA. The CDR3 bases are TGTGCCAGCAGCTTAGCGCGGTTGGTCGGCGAGCAGTACTTC. Protein product: CASSLARLVGEQYF.

This clonotype occurred a few times. The chain carries TRBV28 and TRBJ2-7; possible D gene TRBD1, 5 bases. In germline, CDR1 is MDHEN, CDR2 SYDVKM. V lost 11 bases to trimming and J lost 5 bases, with 13 bases between them. The CDR3 contains 11 residues. The CDR3 region is CASRVRDEQYF. The CDR3 DNA follows: TGTGCCTCCAGGGTTCGTGACGAGCAGTACTTC.

This clonotype has at least ten counts. One end of the junction does not line up with germline, which may come from a read error. The CDR3 region is CASSLLTSSYEQYF. In DNA, the CDR3 is TGCGCCAGCAGTTTACTTACGAGCTCCTACGAGCAGTACTTC. The chain uses TRBV28 and TRBJ2-7; D call uncertain. The CDR3 loop spans 14 amino acids. CDR1 is MDHEN and CDR2 is SYDVKM in the germline V gene.

The gene calls are TRBV25-1 and TRBJ2-7, with D unresolved. CDR1 and CDR2 from the germline V gene are MGHDK and SYGVNS. The V and J ends lost 2 bases and 6 bases respectively, with 5 bases between them. The CDR3 runs to 11 residues. This CDR3 reads CASSELLEQYF. The CDR3 DNA sequence: TGTGCCAGCAGTGAACTGCTCGAGCAGTACTTC.

This sequence joins TRBV6-2 or TRBV6-3 and TRBJ2-5; 13 nucleotides align to TRBD2. The end of the DNA aligns better with TRBJ2-1, so the J call may be wrong. The V gene's germline CDR1 is MNHEY and CDR2 SVGEGT. The CDR3 has 14 amino acids. CDR3 sequence reads: CASSTSGGGNEQFF. CDR3 nucleotides: TGTGCCAGCAGTACTAGCGGGGGGGGGAATGAGCAGTTCTTC.

This chain links TRBV27 with TRBJ2-7, with D possibly matching TRBD2 (6 bases). The CDR3 contains 17 residues. Germline CDR1 reads MNHEY; CDR2 reads SMNVEV (reference sequence). V dropped 5 bases and J dropped 5 bases, with 25 bases sitting between them. This CDR3 is CASSPFLLARGSNEQYF. Here the CDR3 DNA reads TGTGCCAGCAGTCCATTTCTGCTGGCTCGGGGGTCCAACGAGCAGTACTTC.

This clonotype has ten or more counts. The V gene is TRBV14, the J gene TRBJ2-1; 7 bases line up with TRBD1. V lost 0 bases to trimming and J lost 1 base; unmatched junction nucleotides: 3. CDR3 size: 16 residues. Per germline, CDR1 SGHDN and CDR2 FVKESK. CDR3 amino acids: CASSQDRGNSYNEQFF. CDR3 DNA sequence: TGTGCCAGCAGCCAAGACAGGGGGAATTCCTACAATGAGCAGTTCTTC.

This clonotype has more than one count but fewer than ten. CDR3 loop: CASSGTFSTGELFF. The CDR3 DNA reads TGTGCCAGCAGTGGGACATTTTCCACCGGGGAGCTGTTTTTT. The chain joins TRBV2 to TRBJ2-2; possibly TRBD1 for D (5 bases). The CDR3 covers 14 residues. Looked up from germline, CDR1 is SNHLY and CDR2 is FYNNEI. Deletions cut 4 bases from V and 4 bases from J, with 10 bases between.

In this sample, this clonotype turned up once. The rearrangement joins TRBV5-1 to TRBJ2-7; 7 nucleotides agree with TRBD2. V shed 4 bases and J 5 bases; nucleotides not matched to a gene: 12. CDR1 and CDR2 (germline): SGHRS, YFSETQ. The CDR3 has 15 amino acids. CDR3 nucleotides: TGCGCCAGCAGCCCCCAGGCGGGAGCGAAAAACGAGCAGTACTTC. Translated, it gives CASSPQAGAKNEQYF.

The gene calls are TRBV6-2 or TRBV6-3 and TRBJ2-7, with D uncertain. The CDR3 sequence is 14 residues long. Germline V gives CDR1 MNHEY, CDR2 SVGEGT. The V and J ends lost 6 bases and 3 bases respectively, with 15 bases between them. In nucleotides, the CDR3 is TGTGCCAGCAGCGAGTCTGTGTGGGACTACGAGCAGTACTTC. Translated, it gives CASSESVWDYEQYF.

The chain is built from TRBV4-3 and TRBJ2-1, with D maybe TRBD2 (6 bases). Trimming stripped 5 bases from V and 0 bases from J, with 14 bases between. The CDR3 contains 16 residues. From germline, CDR1 is LGHNA and CDR2 YSLEER. CDR3 sequence reads: CASSGGGGISYNEQFF. The CDR3 DNA sequence: TGCGCCAGCAGCGGAGGCGGCGGGATCTCCTACAATGAGCAGTTCTTC.

This clonotype was seen repeatedly, ten times or more. This chain connects TRBV7-9 to TRBJ2-5, with TRBD1 identical over 9 bases. Germline CDR1 is SEHNR and CDR2 is FQNEAQ (reference sequence). This CDR3 comprises 13 residues. V lost 6 bases to trimming and J lost 3 bases; unmatched junction nucleotides: 2. CDR3 sequence: CASRRTGEETQYF. The CDR3 DNA reads as TGTGCCAGCAGAAGGACAGGGGAAGAGACCCAGTACTTC.

Notes on this clonotype: The conserved closing phenylalanine or tryptophan is absent in this CDR3, likely reflecting a read error. The chain carries TRBV4-1 and TRBJ1-5; D gene unclear. Looked up from germline, CDR1 is MGHRA and CDR2 is YSYEKL. This CDR3 is built from 13 residues. CDR3 in DNA: TGTGCCAGCAGCCAAGACGGGAATCAGCCCCAGCATCTT. This translates into CASSQDGNQPQHL.

A note on this clonotype: Because the CDR3 is missing its conserved closing phenylalanine or tryptophan, this is likely a read error. The CDR3 loop is CASSALAGAGNEQFL. CDR3 nucleotides: TGTGCCAGCAGCGCGCTAGCGGGGGCAGGGAATGAGCAGTTCCTC. This sequence joins TRBV3-1 and TRBJ2-1; 10 positions match TRBD2. The CDR3 has 15 amino acids. V trimming: 5 bases; J trimming: 7 bases; junction bases outside the gene matches: 8. Germline assignment: CDR1 LGHDT and CDR2 YNNKEL (reference sequence).

This clonotype showed up many times. This chain links TRBV4-1 with TRBJ2-3; 10 positions agree with TRBD2. Germline CDR1 reads MGHRA; CDR2 reads YSYEKL. The CDR3 loop spans 16 amino acids. The V and J ends lost 0 bases and 8 bases, in that order; junction bases with no gene match: 8. The CDR3 loop reads CASSQERLAGEGTQYF. CDR3 DNA sequence: TGCGCCAGCAGCCAAGAACGCCTAGCGGGAGAAGGTACGCAGTATTTT.

In this sample, this clonotype turned up many times. This rearrangement joins TRBV9 to TRBJ1-6, with a weak D call TRBD1 (6 bases). The CDR3 runs 15 residues. Trimming left V 0 bases short and J 7 bases short, with 11 bases between. Germline CDR1 SGDLS, CDR2 YYNGEE. The DNA for the CDR3 is TGTGCCAGCAGCGTAGGGGACACGGGAAATTCACCCCTCCACTTT. It yields the protein CASSVGDTGNSPLHF.

V and J are TRBV20-1 and TRBJ1-2, with D possibly TRBD1 on 5 matching bases. The germline V gene encodes CDR1 DFQATT and CDR2 SNEGSKA (reference sequence). Trimming left V 0 bases short and J 0 bases short, with 14 bases between. The CDR3 totals 16 residues. The CDR3 bases are TGCAGTGCTAGAGATCCGGCAGGGACGACTAACTATGGCTACACCTTC. It codes for CSARDPAGTTNYGYTF.

This clonotype was seen a single time. The V gene is TRBV19, the J gene TRBJ2-1; D gene unclear. CDR3 size: 11 residues. From germline, CDR1 is LNHDA and CDR2 SQIVND (reference sequence). Trimming stripped 4 bases from V and 9 bases from J, with 7 bases between. CDR3 sequence (DNA): TGTGCCAGTAGTAACCGGCGTGAGCAGTTCTTC. It specifies CASSNRREQFF.

In DNA, the CDR3 is TGCGCCAGCAGCTTGGATACTGGGGAACTTGAAGCTTTCTTT. It specifies CASSLDTGELEAFF. The chain has TRBV5-1 and TRBJ1-1, with D uncertain. The CDR3 has 14 residues. The V end was cut by 0 bases, the J end by 7 bases, with 13 bases between. The germline gives CDR1 SGHRS, CDR2 YFSETQ. Supplemented by reference TRBV5-1 and TRBJ1-1, the full variable domain reads KAGVTQTPRYLIKTRGQQVTLSCSPISGHRSVSWYQQTPGQGLQFLFEYFSETQRNKGNFPGRFSGRQFSNSRSEMNVSTLELGDSALYLCASSLDTGELEAFFGQGTRLTVV.

This clonotype was picked up a small number of times. The rearrangement joins TRBV7-9 to TRBJ2-5; TRBD2 agrees at 7 bases. CDR1 is SEHNR, CDR2 FQNEAQ, per germline (reference sequence). The V and J ends lost 1 base and 4 bases, in that order; junction bases with no gene match: 9. The length of the CDR3 is 16 residues. The CDR3 is CASSLVSGARGETQYF. In DNA form, the CDR3 reads TGTGCCAGCAGCTTAGTGAGCGGGGCTAGGGGAGAGACCCAGTACTTC.

This clonotype was observed a handful of times. The chain joins TRBV14 to TRBJ2-1; D not resolved. CDR1 SGHDN and CDR2 FVKESK come from the germline V gene. The CDR3 extends over 14 amino acids. With 5 bases removed from V and 0 bases from J, the gap between germline ends came to 8 bases. The CDR3 is CASSSRFSYNEQFF. The CDR3 DNA follows: TGTGCCAGCAGCTCCAGGTTCTCCTACAATGAGCAGTTCTTC.

This clonotype was recorded a few times. V is TRBV3-1 and J is TRBJ2-1; D possibly corresponds to TRBD2 (5 bases). Trimming removed 3 bases from V and 3 bases from J, with 15 bases in between. The CDR3 contains 16 residues. The germline CDR1 and CDR2 sequences are LGHDT and YNNKEL (reference sequence). Written as DNA, the CDR3 is TGTGCCAGCAGCCACGATAAGCGGACGCTCTACAATGAGCAGTTCTTC. Amino acids: CASSHDKRTLYNEQFF.

This clonotype was seen a handful of times. CDR3 sequence reads: CASSRRQGSGNTIYF. CDR3 in DNA: TGTGCCAGCAGCCGAAGGCAGGGGTCTGGAAACACCATATATTTT. The V and J genes are TRBV7-2 and TRBJ1-3; the D gene is possibly TRBD1 (6 bases). V shed 5 bases and J shed 1 base, with 12 bases lying between them. Germline values: CDR1 SGHTA, CDR2 FQGNSA. This CDR3 region has 15 residues.

This chain connects TRBV18 to TRBJ2-1, with TRBD2 identical over 9 bases. The germline CDR1 and CDR2 sequences are KGHSH and LQKENI. V dropped 6 bases and J dropped 10; count of bases not matched to a gene: 16. This CDR3 has 16 amino acids. The CDR3: CASSHPTSGDIWEQFF. CDR3 nucleotides: TGTGCCAGCTCCCACCCGACTAGCGGTGATATATGGGAGCAGTTCTTC. The whole variable domain, remainder taken from reference TRBV18 and TRBJ2-1, is NAGVMQNPRHLVRRRGQEARLRCSPMKGHSHVYWYRQLPEEGLKFMVYLQKENIIDESGMPKERFSAEFPKEGPSILRIQQVVRGDSAAYFCASSHPTSGDIWEQFFGPGTRLTVL.

As for this clonotype: Relative to the germline gene, one junction end is altered; a read error may explain this. V and J are TRBV5-5 and TRBJ2-5, with D unresolved. The CDR3 extends over 12 amino acids. Per the germline V gene, CDR1 is SGHKS and CDR2 is YYEKEE (reference sequence). The CDR3: CASSNSKETQYF. CDR3 coding DNA: TGCGCCAGCAGTAACAGTAAGGAGACCCAGTACTTC.